What follows are 12 T cell receptor beta chains derived from one specimen sequenced in a study of cytomegalovirus exposure and HLA in healthy donors. Primers: 60 Vbeta forward and 13 Jbeta reverse. Some clones are missing from TCRdb's copy, which holds only in-frame ones; the method was immunoSEQ multiplex PCR. Of tens of thousands of clones detected, around half appear once; the ten largest clones hold more than 5%. The sequenced sample consisted of PBMCs. The receptors derive from a woman aged 40 to 49 in good health and CMV-seropositive.

The chain carries TRBV7-8 and TRBJ2-3; 9 bases map to TRBD2. V lost 1 base, J lost 4 bases, and 15 bases stayed unmatched. This CDR3 contains 19 residues. Germline-derived CDR1 and CDR2 are SGHVS and FQNEAQ. The CDR3 sequence is CASSLVPEASGGYPDTQYF. The CDR3 bases are TGTGCCAGCAGCTTAGTTCCTGAAGCAAGCGGGGGGTATCCAGATACGCAGTATTTT. The full variable domain, rest sourced from reference TRBV7-8 and TRBJ2-3, is GAGVSQSPRYKVAKRGQDVALRCDPISGHVSLFWYQQALGQGPEFLTYFQNEAQLDKSGLPSDRFFAERPEGSVSTLKIQRTQQEDSAVYLCASSLVPEASGGYPDTQYFGPGTRLTVL.

The gene calls are TRBV28 and TRBJ1-1; 10 bases fit TRBD1. Germline CDR1 MDHEN, CDR2 SYDVKM. V lost 1 base and J lost 1; bases outside the gene matches: 12. CDR3 length: 19 residues. Here the CDR3 DNA reads TGTGCCAGCAGTTTATTTCGACAGGGGGCCACCTTTAGGAACACTGAAGCTTTCTTT. Its protein product is CASSLFRQGATFRNTEAFF.

A few counts support this clone. The chain employs TRBV7-9 and TRBJ1-5; weak D call: TRBD1 (6 bases). V lost 1 base and J lost 6, with 10 bases in between. Germline V gene data show CDR1 as SEHNR and CDR2 as FQNEAQ (reference sequence). The CDR3 consists of 14 residues. In nucleotides, the CDR3 is TGTGCCAGCAGCTTAGGGGGGCCCGGTCAGCCCCAGCATTTT. Protein product: CASSLGGPGQPQHF.

The chain has TRBV6-1 and TRBJ2-5; no firm D call. This CDR3 is built from 13 residues. Trimming stripped 4 bases from V and 2 bases from J, with 8 bases between. Per germline, CDR1 MNHNS and CDR2 SASEGT. The CDR3 loop reads CASSVSVQETQYF. CDR3 nucleotide sequence: TGTGCCAGCAGTGTTTCCGTTCAAGAGACCCAGTACTTC.

This chain connects TRBV2 to TRBJ1-1, with unresolved D. The CDR3 is made up of 15 amino acids. The germline CDR1 and CDR2 sequences are SNHLY and FYNNEI. V lost 0 bases to trimming and J lost 6 bases, with 14 bases between them. In nucleotides, the CDR3 is TGTGCCAGCAGTGAAGCGCTCCGGGGAGGGCCTGAAGCTTTCTTT. Translated, it gives CASSEALRGGPEAFF.

The rearrangement links TRBV6-5 to TRBJ2-7, with D possibly being TRBD2 (5 bases). Germline V lookup: CDR1 MNHEY, CDR2 SVGAGI. V was trimmed by 9 bases and J by 5 bases, leaving 17 bases between them. The CDR3 contains 13 residues. The CDR3 nucleotides read TGTGCCAGTAGAAATCGGCTAGCCGACGAGCAGTACTTC. It translates to CASRNRLADEQYF.

J is TRBJ1-5 and V is TRBV6-1, with no clear D. The ends were cut back, 7 bases at V and 0 bases at J, with 10 bases in the middle. Germline CDR1 reads MNHNS; CDR2 reads SASEGT. This CDR3 spans 14 amino acids. In nucleotides, the CDR3 is TGTGCCAGCAATCCAGGTGATAGCAATCAGCCCCAGCATTTT. This encodes CASNPGDSNQPQHF.

There are a few counts of this clone. This sequence joins TRBV6-5 and TRBJ2-2; D unresolved. Germline V CDR1 and CDR2: MNHEY, SVGAGI. The V and J ends lost 3 bases and 0 bases respectively, with 5 bases between them. The CDR3 totals 14 residues. CDR3 DNA: TGTGCCAGCAGTTATTCTTCGAACACCGGGGAGCTGTTTTTT. Encoded protein: CASSYSSNTGELFF.

This clone occurred a few times. The chain employs TRBV12-5 and TRBJ1-2; a weak D match, TRBD1 (6 bases). Germline loops: CDR1 LGHNT, CDR2 FRNRAP. V was shortened by 4 bases and J by 4 bases, with 10 bases between the two germline ends. This CDR3 is 13 amino acids long. The CDR3 DNA reads as TGTGCTAGTGGTTCGGGACACTCCTATGGCTACACCTTC. This encodes CASGSGHSYGYTF.

This chain uses TRBV18 with TRBJ1-1; D not resolved. Trimming stripped 3 bases from V and 1 base from J, with 12 bases between. CDR1 KGHSH and CDR2 LQKENI come from the germline V gene. The CDR3 is made up of 15 amino acids. CDR3 residues: CASSPPGDSNTEAFF. The CDR3 nucleotides read TGTGCCAGCTCACCCCCGGGAGATTCGAACACTGAAGCTTTCTTT.

V usage is TRBV6-5 and J usage is TRBJ1-3, with D tentatively TRBD1 (5 bases). Germline lookup yields CDR1 MNHEY and CDR2 SVGAGI. The V end was cut by 2 bases, the J end by 4 bases, with 15 bases between. This CDR3 region has 16 residues. In DNA, the CDR3 is TGTGCCAGCAGTTACAGCGGGGGGGGTGCAGGAAACACCATATATTTT. Translating it yields CASSYSGGGAGNTIYF.

Judged by abundance, this clone is medium-sized. This chain uses TRBV27 with TRBJ1-1; a possible D gene is TRBD1 (6 bases). CDR1 and CDR2 (germline): MNHEY, SMNVEV (reference sequence). The CDR3 runs to 13 residues. The ends were cut back, 6 bases at V and 4 bases at J, with 12 bases in the middle. The DNA for the CDR3 is TGTGCCAGCAGGACAGGTTTCGGCACTGAAGCTTTCTTT. Translating it yields CASRTGFGTEAFF.